This T cell receptor beta chain was identified during a study of identical twins. MiXCR, applied by TCRdb to the 5' RACE reads, yields one record per CDR3 protein. The sample yields 310,000 or so distinct CDR3 sequences, less than 9.5% seen once. This CDR3 is built from 16 residues. V dropped 0 bases and J dropped 0 bases, with 10 bases sitting between them. Germline loops: CDR1 SGHKS, CDR2 YYEKEE (reference sequence). This clonotype occurred a few times. As yet, its antigen is unknown. Findings and limits, study-wide: Part of the zero-insertion signal could reflect confounding by invariant MAIT and iNKT cells.

The sample was also reused in another study, on yellow fever vaccine responses in identical twins.

This receptor was taken from a woman between 18 and 29 years old in good health. The sequencing sample was made of CD8+ T cells sorted from blood. V and J are TRBV5-5 and TRBJ2-4; no clear D gene. CDR3 protein: CASSLGLLEAKNIQYF. In DNA form, the CDR3 reads TGTGCCAGCAGCTTGGGCCTTCTGGAAGCCAAAAACATTCAGTACTTC.